The 15 T cell receptor beta chains in this list originate from one sample, sequenced in a study of identifying expanded T cells in peripheral blood. Sequenced by immunoSEQ multiplex PCR; TCRdb stores in-frame clones only, minus some. The data contain about 81,000 clones, roughly 84% of them singletons. Sample: blood. All receptors derive from a person between 18 and 70 years old in good health.

This clone was recorded once. The chain joins TRBV6-5 to TRBJ1-1, with D possibly matching TRBD1 (6 bases). Between the trimmed V and J ends, which lost 5 bases and 11 bases, there was a span of 15 bases. Germline CDR1 MNHEY, CDR2 SVGAGI. The CDR3 has 12 residues. The CDR3 sequence is CASSTSQGAAFF. The CDR3 nucleotides read TGTGCCAGCAGTACTTCACAGGGAGCGGCTTTCTTT.

The J gene is TRBJ1-5, the V gene TRBV28; a weak D match, TRBD1 (6 bases). The V and J ends lost 6 bases and 0 bases respectively, with 9 bases between them. Per germline, CDR1 MDHEN and CDR2 SYDVKM. This CDR3 has 14 amino acids. In nucleotides, the CDR3 is TGTGCCAGCAGAAGACAGGTTAGCAATCAGCCCCAGCATTTT. It translates to CASRRQVSNQPQHF.

CDR3 in amino acids: CASSQDLKDGRAGGELFF. The CDR3 bases are TGTGCCAGCAGCCAAGATTTAAAGGACGGGAGGGCCGGCGGGGAGCTGTTTTTT. The chain carries TRBV14 and TRBJ2-2; 8 bases match TRBD2. V was pared by 0 bases and J by 7 bases, with 13 bases of the junction left unmatched. CDR3 size: 18 residues. Germline values: CDR1 SGHDN, CDR2 FVKESK.

The chain recombines TRBV11-2 with TRBJ2-2; TRBD2 aligns across 9 bases. Germline CDR1 is SGHAT and CDR2 is FQNNGV. J lost 3 bases, V lost 4 bases, and 3 bases had no gene match. The CDR3 contains 15 residues. CDR3 DNA sequence: TGTGCCAGCAGCTACAGCGGGAGGCACACCGGGGAGCTGTTTTTT. Its protein is CASSYSGRHTGELFF.

This chain links TRBV13 with TRBJ2-7; no reliable D call. Germline CDR1 and CDR2: PRHDT and FYEKMQ (reference sequence). This CDR3 comprises 16 residues. The V end was cut by 5 bases, the J end by 4 bases, with 21 bases between. The CDR3 sequence: CASSPPRGRVDYEQYF. The CDR3 region has the DNA TGTGCCAGCAGCCCGCCTCGAGGAAGGGTGGATTACGAGCAGTACTTC.

This sequence joins TRBV7-2 and TRBJ2-5; 7 bases map to TRBD1. Trimming at V came to 5 bases and at J to 5 bases, leaving 5 bases not matched to a gene. This CDR3 contains 13 residues. Germline V gene data show CDR1 as SGHTA and CDR2 as FQGNSA. CDR3: CASSTDRAETQYF. CDR3 coding DNA: TGTGCCAGCAGCACCGACAGGGCTGAGACCCAGTACTTC.

This chain connects TRBV6-5 to TRBJ2-1; 11 bases match TRBD1. Trimming took 0 bases from V and 8 from J; bases not matched to a gene: 3. Per germline, CDR1 MNHEY and CDR2 SVGAGI. This CDR3 contains 15 residues. The CDR3 loop is CASSYSDRGHYEQFF. The CDR3 DNA is TGTGCCAGCAGTTACTCGGACAGGGGGCACTATGAGCAGTTCTTC.

V is TRBV28 and J is TRBJ2-4; TRBD1 aligns across 9 bases. V shed 2 bases and J 0 bases; nucleotides not matched to a gene: 2. The germline gives CDR1 MDHEN, CDR2 SYDVKM. This CDR3 has 16 amino acids. CDR3 loop: CASSLGQGIAKNIQYF. The CDR3 DNA is TGTGCCAGCAGTTTAGGACAGGGGATAGCCAAAAACATTCAGTACTTC.

This clone was detected many times. One end of the junction is discordant with germline, which a read error may explain. The rearrangement uses TRBV7-7 and TRBJ2-5; D is possibly TRBD2 (6 bases). Per germline, CDR1 SSHAT and CDR2 FNYEAQ (reference sequence). The CDR3 is made up of 14 amino acids. The CDR3 coding sequence is TGTGCTAGCAGCCCGACTTTGGGGCGGGGGACCCAGTACTTC. This encodes CASSPTLGRGTQYF.

This sequence joins TRBV4-2 and TRBJ2-3, with D perhaps TRBD1 or TRBD2 (5 bases each). CDR1 is LGHNA, CDR2 YNFKEQ, per germline. Trimming shortened V by 0 bases and J by 4 bases, and 5 bases separated the two germline ends. The length of the CDR3 is 13 residues. As DNA, the CDR3 is TGTGCCAGCAGCCAAGAGGGGGCAGATACGCAGTATTTT. Protein sequence: CASSQEGADTQYF.

CDR3 sequence reads: CASSASVAANEKLFF. CDR3 bases: TGTGCCAGCAGCGCTTCAGTCGCGGCTAATGAAAAACTGTTTTTT. The chain combines TRBV9 with TRBJ1-4; D gene ambiguous. Trimming cost V 3 bases and J 3 bases, with 12 bases left between them. Germline V lookup: CDR1 SGDLS, CDR2 YYNGEE. The CDR3 loop spans 15 amino acids.

This chain uses TRBV29-1 with TRBJ1-1; 7 bases line up with TRBD1. CDR3 length: 13 amino acids. After removal of 7 bases from V and 1 base from J, the junction contained 6 bases not matched to a gene. Germline CDR1 SQVTM, CDR2 ANQGSEA. CDR3 nucleotide sequence: TGCAGCGGGTGGACAGGCGGGAACACTGAAGCTTTCTTT. Translated: CSGWTGGNTEAFF.

The chain carries TRBV28 and TRBJ1-3; a possible D gene is TRBD1 (5 bases). Trimming removed 4 bases at V and 0 bases at J, with 13 bases between. CDR1 and CDR2 (germline): MDHEN, SYDVKM. CDR3 length: 16 amino acids. The DNA for the CDR3 is TGTGCCAGCAGTTCCTGGGGCCGTGACTCTGGAAACACCATATATTTT. Its translation: CASSSWGRDSGNTIYF. The variable domain in full, completed from reference TRBV28 and TRBJ1-3, reads DVKVTQSSRYLVKRTGEKVFLECVQDMDHENMFWYRQDPGLGLRLIYFSYDVKMKEKGDIPEGYSVSREKKERFSLILESASTNQTSMYLCASSSWGRDSGNTIYFGEGSWLTVV.

This clone was recorded at least ten times. V and J are TRBV5-5 and TRBJ1-2; D is undetermined. V was pared by 0 bases and J by 7 bases, with 7 bases between. The CDR3 contains 12 residues. Germline CDR1 is SGHKS and CDR2 is YYEKEE (reference sequence). CDR3 residues: CASSLEEGGYTF. In DNA, the CDR3 is TGTGCCAGCAGCTTGGAAGAGGGTGGCTACACCTTC.

This clone is a singleton in its sample. The chain recombines TRBV10-1 with TRBJ2-1; 10 positions match TRBD2. Germline lookup yields CDR1 WNHNN and CDR2 SYGVQD (reference sequence). The CDR3 covers 16 residues. J gave up 8 bases and V 3 bases, and 10 bases lay outside the gene matches. CDR3 in DNA: TGCGCCAGCAGTGAAGCCAGTAGCGGGAGGTGGGATGAGCAGTTCTTC. Amino acid sequence: CASSEASSGRWDEQFF.